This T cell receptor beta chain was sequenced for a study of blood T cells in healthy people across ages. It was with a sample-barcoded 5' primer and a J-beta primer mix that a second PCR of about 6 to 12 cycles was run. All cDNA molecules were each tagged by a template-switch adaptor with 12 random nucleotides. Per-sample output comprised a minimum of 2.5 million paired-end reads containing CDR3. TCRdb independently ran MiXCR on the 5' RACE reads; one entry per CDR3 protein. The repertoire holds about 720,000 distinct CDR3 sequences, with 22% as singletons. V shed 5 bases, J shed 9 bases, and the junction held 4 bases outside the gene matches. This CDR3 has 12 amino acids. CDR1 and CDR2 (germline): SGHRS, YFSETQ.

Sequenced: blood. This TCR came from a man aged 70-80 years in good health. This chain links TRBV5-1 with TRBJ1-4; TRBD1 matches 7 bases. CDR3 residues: CASRRDSKKLFF. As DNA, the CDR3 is TGCGCCAGCAGAAGGGACAGTAAAAAACTGTTTTTT. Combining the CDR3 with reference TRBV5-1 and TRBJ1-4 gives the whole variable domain KAGVTQTPRYLIKTRGQQVTLSCSPISGHRSVSWYQQTPGQGLQFLFEYFSETQRNKGNFPGRFSGRQFSNSRSEMNVSTLELGDSALYLCASRRDSKKLFFGSGTQLSVL.